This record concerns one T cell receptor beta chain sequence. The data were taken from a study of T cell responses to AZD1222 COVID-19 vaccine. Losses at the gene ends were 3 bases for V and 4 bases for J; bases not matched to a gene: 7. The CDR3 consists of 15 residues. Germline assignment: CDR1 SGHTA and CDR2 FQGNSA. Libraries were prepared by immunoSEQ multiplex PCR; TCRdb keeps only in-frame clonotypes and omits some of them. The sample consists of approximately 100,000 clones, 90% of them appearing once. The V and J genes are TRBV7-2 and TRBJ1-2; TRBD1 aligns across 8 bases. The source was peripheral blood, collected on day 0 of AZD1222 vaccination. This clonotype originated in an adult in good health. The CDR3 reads CASSFPGGQGYGYTF. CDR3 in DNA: TGTGCCAGCAGCTTTCCGGGAGGACAGGGCTATGGCTACACCTTC.